This T cell receptor (beta chain) was captured by sequencing in a study of vaccination and CD4 T cells after COVID-19. Regarding the study as a whole: Only after vaccination were a median approximately 86% of convalescents' reactive clones seen.

Treatment: approximately nine-day PBMC culture with coronavirus spike peptide pools or control peptides (ViraFEST assay). The Oncomine TCR Beta short-read assay was applied to DNA of cultured CD4+ T cells. TCRdb re-analysed the PCR reads in MiXCR, keeping a single row per CDR3 protein. The sample carries about 16,000 distinct CDR3 sequences, approximately 54% recorded once. Turning to this clonotype: Its cognate antigen is unknown.

This CDR3 has 13 residues. Germline values: CDR1 MGHDK, CDR2 SYGVNS. V shed 5 bases and J shed 4 bases, with 11 bases lying between them. Sequencing was carried out using CD4+ T cells from blood, cultured in vitro. V is TRBV25-1 and J is TRBJ1-1, with D maybe TRBD1 (5 bases). This receptor was obtained from a human donor who had recovered from COVID-19. In DNA, the CDR3 is TGTGCCAGCAGTCGGGGGTTGAGCACTGAAGCTTTCTTT. Amino acid sequence: CASSRGLSTEAFF.